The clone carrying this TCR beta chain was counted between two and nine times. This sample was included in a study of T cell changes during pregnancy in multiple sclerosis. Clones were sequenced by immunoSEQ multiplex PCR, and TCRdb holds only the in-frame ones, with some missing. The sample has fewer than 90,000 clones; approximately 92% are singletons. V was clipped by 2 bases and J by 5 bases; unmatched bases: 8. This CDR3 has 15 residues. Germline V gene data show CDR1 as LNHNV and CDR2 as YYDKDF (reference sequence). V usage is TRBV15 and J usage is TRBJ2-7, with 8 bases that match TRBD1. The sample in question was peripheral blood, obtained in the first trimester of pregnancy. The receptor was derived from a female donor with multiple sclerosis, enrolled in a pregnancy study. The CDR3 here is CATSRQDRETHEQYF. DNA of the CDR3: TGTGCCACCAGCAGACAGGACAGGGAGACACACGAGCAGTACTTC.